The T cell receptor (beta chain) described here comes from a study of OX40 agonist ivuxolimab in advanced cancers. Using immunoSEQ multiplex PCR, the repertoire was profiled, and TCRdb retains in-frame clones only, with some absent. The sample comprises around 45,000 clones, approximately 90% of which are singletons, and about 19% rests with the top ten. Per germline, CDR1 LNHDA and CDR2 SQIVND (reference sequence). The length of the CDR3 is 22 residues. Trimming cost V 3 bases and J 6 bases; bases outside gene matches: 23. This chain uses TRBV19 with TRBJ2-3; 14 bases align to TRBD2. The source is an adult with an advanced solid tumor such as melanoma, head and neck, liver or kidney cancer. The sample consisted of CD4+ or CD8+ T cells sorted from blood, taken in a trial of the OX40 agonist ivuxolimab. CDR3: CASSIGLGNGTSGSGHTDTQYF. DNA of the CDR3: TGTGCCAGTAGTATCGGACTCGGCAACGGGACTAGCGGGAGCGGACACACGGATACGCAGTATTTT.